This TCR beta chain was found in a study of cytomegalovirus exposure and HLA in healthy donors. PCR amplification relied on 60 Vbeta primers (plus 13 Jbeta primers). The protocol was immunoSEQ multiplex PCR, while the TCRdb copy is restricted to in-frame clones and leaves out a portion. The table includes roughly 120,000 clones, 65% to 80% detected once. The CDR3 extends over 11 amino acids. CDR1 and CDR2 (germline): MGHDK, SYGVNS. The sample comprised PBMCs. V gene TRBV25-1 combines with J gene TRBJ2-5; D gene ambiguous. Matching the DNA end better, TRBJ2-7 makes the J call doubtful. The receptor was derived from a young man in good health and CMV-seropositive. This CDR3 is CASSSDYEQYF. CDR3 nucleotide sequence: TGTGCCAGCAGTTCTGACTACGAGCAGTACTTC.